This TCR beta chain was recovered during a study of blood T cell repertoires in COVID-19 (dated by TCRdb to between 2020 and 2021). About the study as a whole: Samples from collaborators originated in the United States, Italy and Spain and spanned both the acute and convalescent phases of COVID-19. The prospective study material was composed of cDNA or gDNA derived from T cells, B-cell-depleted T cells, or PBMCs. Subjects who had been exposed to COVID-19, were actively infected with it, or had recovered from it provided the deeply sampled blood TCRbeta repertoires that made up the dataset. The repertoires were made available in a free public database intended to serve as a resource for research on the immune response to SARS-CoV-2. Samples were obtained from the ongoing ImmuneRACE study (first 160 participants) and from 950 to 1,500 subjects provided by 6 global collaborators. A de-identified subject ID, COVID-19 status, age in years and sex were almost always included in the sample metadata. HLA class I and class II types, where available, came from metadata supplied by the sample provider rather than from assay-based typing. Study-level results and caveats: How much clinical and demographic metadata was included differed by source and by participant, and the metadata was provided uncurated.

Notes on this clone: Its antigen has not been determined. Base qualities were left out, and no much larger clone turns up one base away.

In Seattle, one collaborating source enrolled patients while the infection was active and tracked those patients longitudinally over the course of disease. Each collaborating institution followed its own protocols to collect whole blood in K2EDTA tubes. For TCRbeta analysis, collaborator samples were shipped as frozen whole blood, as isolated PBMCs, or as DNA extracted from either sample type. The immunoSEQ Assay, a bias-controlled multiplex PCR, was used to amplify TCRbeta CDR3 regions from genomic DNA. As for the authors' bioinformatics: The number of nucleated cells in each sample was estimated by amplification of reference gene primers within the assay. To quantify the absolute abundance of each unique TCRbeta CDR3 rearrangement, sequence reads were collapsed and filtered. Productive Simpson clonality was computed per sample as the square root of Simpson's diversity index over productive rearrangements. This is the immuneACCESS table as TCRdb keeps it, with only in-frame sequences that have V and J called. A part of the clones is gone; compared with another copy, unresolved V genes explain less than half, and the rest is unexplained. V and J calls plus clone size are reproduced from that table; the DNA served to infer D and trimming. This sample has some 90,000 clones in its table, and around nine tenths of those were observed once. The top ten clones comprise around 19% of the sample.

From its cysteine to its phenylalanine, the CDR3 spans 14 amino acids. Here the CDR3 DNA is all that survives: 42 bases in frame from base 1. After removal of 1 base from V and 7 bases from J, the junction retains 4 bases not matched to a gene. CDR1 LGHNA and CDR2 YSLEER are derived from the germline V gene. The chain couples TRBV4-3 to TRBJ2-7, with TRBD1 matching 10 junction bases. Input material: peripheral blood. This sequence was found in a woman aged 60-70 years with COVID-19, enrolled during active disease. The sequenced DNA: TGCGCCAGCAGCCAAGGACAGGGGGCGCCTGAGCAGTACTTC. Translated, this gives CASSQGQGAPEQYF.